These T cell receptor beta chains were read from a single sample in a study of CD8 T cells in ankylosing spondylitis. TCRdb re-called the 5' RACE reads through MiXCR, storing one row per CDR3 protein. The sample consists of 330,000 or so distinct CDR3 sequences, 7.5% to 9% of them appearing once. The specimen sequenced was blood, either unsorted or a sorted T cell fraction (not recorded which). The receptors originated from a male donor with ankylosing spondylitis. CDR3s include the opening cysteine and the closing phenylalanine or tryptophan. Fields, in order: V gene, clone size, D gene, J gene, CDR3 DNA, CDR3 protein. The D gene is left open where the match is weak. Some rows mark clone size as missing; the rest say once, few, many or name a class of expanded clone.

TRBV4-1	many	-	TRBJ2-5	TGCGCCAGCAGCCAGGAGAGAACCCAGTACTTC	CASSQERTQYF
TRBV20-1	few	TRBD2	TRBJ2-1	TGCAGTGCTACCGGGACTAGGGGTTCGTACAATGAGCAGTTCTTC	CSATGTRGSYNEQFF
TRBV18	few	-	TRBJ1-4	TGTGCCAGCTCTGGGACATATGCAACTAATGAAAAACTGTTTTTT	CASSGTYATNEKLFF
TRBV7-3	-	TRBD1	TRBJ2-7	TGTGCCAGCAGCTTAGGGCCAGGGGGTCTGGGCGAGCAGTACTTC	CASSLGPGGLGEQYF
TRBV12-3/TRBV12-4	many	TRBD2	TRBJ2-1	TGTGCCAGCACCGCCGAATTGACTAGCGGGAGGGCCAAGAAGTTCTTC	CASTAELTSGRAKKFF
TRBV19	few	-	TRBJ1-2	TGTGCCAGTAGTATCCAACAGGGAAGTCCTAACTATGGCTACACCTTC	CASSIQQGSPNYGYTF
TRBV5-5	few	-	TRBJ1-1	TGTGCCAGCAGCTTGGGCAGGGCTTCTAACACTGAAGCTTTCTTT	CASSLGRASNTEAFF
TRBV14	-	-	TRBJ2-1	TGTGCCAGCAGCCGATGGCGGGGACCCGTTGTGCAGTTCTTC	CASSRWRGPVVQFF
TRBV28	-	-	TRBJ1-2	TGTGCCAGCTGGGGTTTCGACTATGGCTACACCTTC	CASWGFDYGYTF
TRBV6-2/TRBV6-3	many	-	TRBJ2-7	TGTGCCAGCAAATCGACAAGCTCCTACGAGCAGTACTTC	CASKSTSSYEQYF
TRBV29-1	-	-	TRBJ2-2	TGCAGCGTGGACAGCTCCTATCCTAACACCGGGGAGCTGTTTTTT	CSVDSSYPNTGELFF
TRBV4-1	few	TRBD1	TRBJ2-7	TGCGCCAGCAGCCAAGGACAGGGGGTCAACGAGCAGTACTTC	CASSQGQGVNEQYF
TRBV7-2	-	-	TRBJ2-7	TGTGCCAGCAGCTTATGGCAGGGAGGATCCGAGCAGTACTTC	CASSLWQGGSEQYF
TRBV7-2	few	-	TRBJ2-3	TGTGCCAGCAGCTTAGTAGGGGTTCCTAGCACAGATACGCAGTATTTT	CASSLVGVPSTDTQYF
TRBV10-3	many	TRBD1	TRBJ2-3	TGTGCCATCAGTGAGTCGAGACAGGGTGGCGATACGCAGTATTTT	CAISESRQGGDTQYF
TRBV6-1	many	TRBD1	TRBJ1-5	TGTGCCAGCAGCCGGACAGGGCGTCAGCCCCAGCATTTT	CASSRTGRQPQHF
TRBV7-3	-	-	TRBJ2-5	TGTGCCAGCAGACGAGAAGGGCTGGGGGGCGAGACCCAGTACTTC	CASRREGLGGETQYF
TRBV7-9	many	TRBD2	TRBJ2-1	TGTGCCAGCAGCTCCTTCCGCGGGAGTGTCTACAATGAGCAGTTCTTC	CASSSFRGSVYNEQFF
TRBV11-3	few	-	TRBJ2-3	TGTGCCAGCAGCTATGAGGGCACAGATACGCAGTATTTT	CASSYEGTDTQYF
TRBV5-1	few	TRBD2	TRBJ2-1	TGCGCCAGCAGCCCGTACCCACAGCGGGAAAGCTCCTACAATGAGCAGTTCTTC	CASSPYPQRESSYNEQFF
TRBV29-1	-	-	TRBJ2-3	TGCAGCGTTGAAGATTTTGGGGATACGCAGTATTTT	CSVEDFGDTQYF
TRBV12-3/TRBV12-4	-	TRBD2	TRBJ2-7	TGTGCCAGCAGGACTAGCGGGAATCAGTACTTC	CASRTSGNQYF
TRBV28	-	-	TRBJ2-3	TGTGCCGTTGCAGGGGCTAGCACAGATACGCAGTATTTT	CAVAGASTDTQYF
TRBV27	-	-	TRBJ1-5	TGTGCCAGCAGTTTATCGCCCGGGGGCCAGCCCCAGCATTTT	CASSLSPGGQPQHF
TRBV20-1	few	TRBD2	TRBJ2-7	TGCAGTGCTCCTTTGACCGGGGGGACCTACGAGCAGTACTTC	CSAPLTGGTYEQYF
TRBV21-1	-	-	TRBJ2-1	TGTGCCAGCAGCCCTGTTGCTTGGGAGCAGTTCTTC	CASSPVAWEQFF
TRBV7-2	-	-	TRBJ2-1	TGTGCCAGCAGCTTTACTCGAATATTGGGCAATGAGCAGTTCTTC	CASSFTRILGNEQFF
TRBV27	-	-	TRBJ1-2	TGTGCCAGCAGTTCCAGGGGCATCTATGGCTACACCTTC	CASSSRGIYGYTF
TRBV20-1	few	-	TRBJ2-3	TGCAGTGCTAGTGATTACCGGGCCCCATCCGCAGATACGCAGTATTTT	CSASDYRAPSADTQYF
TRBV28	few	TRBD1	TRBJ2-2	TGTGCCAGCAGCCCGACAGGGAGGAACACCGGGGAGCTGTTTTTT	CASSPTGRNTGELFF
TRBV27	many	-	TRBJ2-7	TGTGCCAGCAAACCTCAGACAGACTTCAACTACGAGCAGTACTTC	CASKPQTDFNYEQYF
TRBV5-1	-	-	TRBJ2-7	TGCGCCAGCAGCTTAATGAGGGAGGCCGACGAGCAGTACTTC	CASSLMREADEQYF
TRBV4-2	-	TRBD1	TRBJ2-3	TGTGCCAGCAGCCAAGAGGAAGGGACAGGGGAATATACGCAGTATTTT	CASSQEEGTGEYTQYF
TRBV5-5	-	TRBD2	TRBJ2-1	TGTGCCAGCAGCTTGGCCATTCAGCGGGAGGTAAGACACAATGAGCAGTTCTTC	CASSLAIQREVRHNEQFF
TRBV29-1	many	-	TRBJ1-1	TGCAGCGTTGGGGTGATGAACACTGAAGCTTTCTTT	CSVGVMNTEAFF
TRBV7-9	few	-	TRBJ2-1	TGTGCCAGCAGCTTATTCCGGGACGGATACAATGAGCAGTTCTTC	CASSLFRDGYNEQFF
TRBV14	few	-	TRBJ2-7	TGTGCCAGCAGCCAGGCCCCCGCCGGGGTTACCTACGAGCAGTACTTC	CASSQAPAGVTYEQYF
TRBV20-1	many	TRBD1	TRBJ2-7	TGCAGTGCTAGAGATCGGGACAGGGTAACCTACGAGCAGTACTTC	CSARDRDRVTYEQYF
TRBV12-3/TRBV12-4	many	TRBD2	TRBJ2-3	TGTGCCAGCAGTTCCAGCGGGATCTGGTCAGATACGCAGTATTTT	CASSSSGIWSDTQYF
TRBV5-1	-	-	TRBJ2-1	TGCGCCAGCAGCTTGGACGTAGCGGATACCTACAATGAGCAGTTCTTC	CASSLDVADTYNEQFF
TRBV5-1	-	TRBD1	TRBJ2-7	TGCGCCAGCAGCTTCGATGGACAGGGGGCCTACGAGCAGTACTTC	CASSFDGQGAYEQYF
TRBV5-5	many	-	TRBJ2-3	TGTGCCAGCAGCTCAACCACAGATACGCAGTATTTT	CASSSTTDTQYF
TRBV29-1	many	-	TRBJ1-5	TGCAGCGTTGGTCTGGAAAATCAGCCCCAGCATTTT	CSVGLENQPQHF
TRBV28	few	TRBD2	TRBJ2-7	TGTGCCAGCAGAGGACTAGCGGGTAGAACTGAGCAGTACTTC	CASRGLAGRTEQYF
TRBV4-1	few	-	TRBJ1-1	TGCGCCAGCAGCCAGGCCCGGACAGCCATGAACACTGAAGCTTTCTTT	CASSQARTAMNTEAFF